This entry is about one T cell receptor beta chain. The data are from a study of blood T cell repertoires in COVID-19. Study-level background: The United States, Italy and Spain provided the acute and convalescent COVID-19 samples. T cells, B-cell-depleted T cells, or PBMCs provided the cDNA or gDNA that served as material.

The authors' processing: Estimates of nucleated cell counts were drawn from the amplification of reference gene primers. TCRdb's table, derived via immunoSEQ multiplex PCR, lists solely in-frame clones and lacks some. V, J and clone size are those of that table, while D and trimming were read from the DNA. Among roughly 97,000 clones listed, approximately 85% were seen once. Germline V lookup: CDR1 SGDLS, CDR2 YYNGEE. Trimming removed 4 bases from V and 1 base from J, with 11 bases in between. The CDR3 is 14 amino acids. The chain uses TRBV9 and TRBJ1-2; D may be TRBD1 (6 bases). The origin of this receptor is a man in his sixties with acute or convalescent COVID-19. The sequencing sample was made of peripheral blood. In DNA form, the CDR3 reads TGTGCCAGCAGCCTTGCAGGGGATAACTATGGCTACACCTTC. This codes for CASSLAGDNYGYTF.